This TCR beta chain was identified during a study of blood T cell repertoires in COVID-19 (dated by TCRdb to 2019 to 2021). In the study overall: The collaborator samples originated in the United States, Italy and Spain and spanned the acute and convalescent phases of COVID-19. The repertoires were released in a freely available public database intended as a resource for research on the immune response to SARS-CoV-2. Sample metadata almost always included a de-identified subject ID, COVID-19 status, age in years and sex. The material from the prospective study consisted of cDNA or gDNA derived from T cells, B-cell-depleted T cells, or PBMCs. Where available, HLA class I and class II types were taken from metadata supplied by the sample provider and were not determined by assay-based typing. The samples were drawn from the first 160 participants of the ongoing ImmuneRACE study and from 950 to 1,500 subjects provided by 6 global collaborators. Subjects who had been exposed to COVID-19, were actively infected with it, or had recovered from it provided the deeply sampled blood TCRbeta repertoires that made up the dataset. Broad study findings and their caveats: The amount of clinical and demographic metadata varied by source and participant and was provided uncurated.

As concerns this clone: The antigen it binds to is not known. No base qualities exist here, and no much larger clone lies one base off it.

Germline trimming amounts to 8 bases on V and 6 bases on J, with 11 as the count of junction bases outside the gene matches. The CDR1 and CDR2 encoded by the germline V gene are MNHEY and SVGAGI. The CDR3 holds 14 amino acids from the cysteine to the phenylalanine. The sequence is cut down to CDR3 DNA, 42 bases in frame from base 1. Whole blood was collected in K2EDTA tubes by collaborating institutions according to the institutions' own protocols. For TCRbeta analysis, collaborators shipped samples in one of three forms: frozen whole blood, isolated PBMCs, or DNA extracted from either of those sample types. TCRbeta CDR3 regions were amplified from genomic DNA by means of the immunoSEQ Assay, a bias-controlled multiplex PCR. On the authors' methods: Within the assay, amplification of reference gene primers was used to estimate how many nucleated cells each sample contained. Sequence reads were collapsed and filtered to measure the absolute abundance of every unique TCRbeta CDR3 rearrangement. Productive Simpson clonality was computed per sample as the square root of Simpson's diversity index over productive rearrangements. TCRdb holds this immuneACCESS table with in-frame rearrangements only. Some clones are missing; in checked studies, unresolved V genes explain under half, and the rest has no known cause. V and J calls and clone size are copied from that table; D and trimming were computed from the DNA. The sample table contains more than 120,000 clones; only one count was recorded for approximately 90% of them. The ten largest clones represent about 1.5% of the sample.

The sequencing sample was made of peripheral blood. This sequence originates from a human donor in a cohort sampled during active COVID-19. The chain is made from TRBV6-5 and TRBJ1-2; 8 central nucleotides agree with TRBD1. In nucleotides, the sequence is TGTGCCAGCGCAGCCCAGGGGGCGGGGAATGGCTACACCTTC. Its coded protein is CASAAQGAGNGYTF.